The 10 T cell receptor beta chains below come from one sample, sequenced in a study of human T cells and chemical hapten exposure. Time point given: patch test 1, 2 weeks after DPC sensitization. As for treatment: therapeutic diphenylcyclopropenone sensitization with weekly scalp DPC. From the RACE reads, TCRdb called clonotypes with MiXCR, one entry per CDR3 protein. The table has approximately 80,000 distinct CDR3 sequences, roughly a tenth seen once. This sample comprised whole blood, obtained in connection with sensitization to the hapten diphenylcyclopropenone (DPC). The receptor set was obtained from a woman aged 45-65 years with alopecia areata. Some clones in this sample may be carry-over from other donors' samples.

This clonotype was observed at least ten times. V and J are TRBV29-1 and TRBJ2-2; D is perhaps TRBD2 (5 bases). The CDR3 contains 14 residues. Looked up from germline, CDR1 is SQVTM and CDR2 is ANQGSEA. CDR3 protein: CSTLRAGNTGELFF. CDR3 nucleotides: TGCAGTACATTGCGGGCAGGGAACACCGGGGAGCTGTTTTTT.

This clonotype was recorded at least ten times. The V gene is TRBV6-6, the J gene TRBJ1-5, with 9 bases aligning to TRBD1. The junction had 8 bases not matched to a gene; V was cut back by 2 bases and J by 3 bases. CDR3 length: 17 amino acids. Germline V lookup: CDR1 MNHNY, CDR2 SVGAGI (reference sequence). For the CDR3, the DNA is TGTGCCAGCAGTTACGAGGCGGGACAGGGTCACAATCAGCCCCAGCATTTT. It specifies CASSYEAGQGHNQPQHF.

The gene calls are TRBV29-1 and TRBJ1-4; D is ambiguous. The CDR3 is 12 amino acids. Trimming shortened V by 5 bases and J by 3 bases, and 7 bases separated the two germline ends. CDR1 is SQVTM, CDR2 ANQGSEA, per germline. Here the CDR3 DNA reads TGCAGCGTTAAAGCGGCTAATGAAAAACTGTTTTTT. Its translation: CSVKAANEKLFF.

The V call is TRBV7-2, the J call TRBJ2-1, with 10 positions matching TRBD1. V shed 5 bases, J shed 7 bases, and the junction held 5 bases outside the gene matches. The CDR3 spans 14 residues. Germline V CDR1 and CDR2: SGHTA, FQGNSA. The CDR3 sequence is CASSRDRGRNEQFF. In DNA form, the CDR3 reads TGTGCCAGCAGCAGAGACAGGGGGCGGAATGAGCAGTTCTTC.

Notes on this clonotype: This likely comes from a read error, as the CDR3 has no conserved phenylalanine or tryptophan at its end. The CDR3 DNA is TGTGCCAGCAGTTACCCCAATGAGCAGTTCCTC. As protein: CASSYPNEQFL. The genes are TRBV6-2 or TRBV6-3 and TRBJ2-1; D uncertain. The germline V gene has CDR1 MNHEY and CDR2 SVGEGT. With 2 bases removed from V and 6 bases from J, the gap between germline ends came to 2 bases. The CDR3 consists of 11 residues.

This clonotype was counted ten times or more. The gene calls are TRBV7-9 and TRBJ2-7; 10 nucleotides line up with TRBD2. This CDR3 has 15 residues. Per germline, CDR1 SEHNR and CDR2 FQNEAQ (reference sequence). With 7 bases clipped from V and 5 bases from J, the junction kept 11 bases outside the gene matches. The CDR3 loop reads CASTSPSGRAHEQYF. CDR3 DNA sequence: TGTGCCAGCACCTCCCCCAGCGGGAGGGCCCACGAGCAGTACTTC.

Many counts were recorded for this clonotype. The rearrangement joins TRBV7-8 to TRBJ1-3, with D maybe TRBD1 (6 bases). Trimming removed 5 bases from V and 1 base from J, with 9 bases in between. The V gene's germline CDR1 is SGHVS and CDR2 FQNEAQ. The CDR3 extends over 14 amino acids. Here the CDR3 reads CASSQRGSGNTIYF. The CDR3 DNA sequence: TGTGCCAGCAGCCAGAGGGGGTCTGGAAACACCATATATTTT. Full variable domain (remainder filled in from reference TRBV7-8 and TRBJ1-3): GAGVSQSPRYKVAKRGQDVALRCDPISGHVSLFWYQQALGQGPEFLTYFQNEAQLDKSGLPSDRFFAERPEGSVSTLKIQRTQQEDSAVYLCASSQRGSGNTIYFGEGSWLTVV.

A few counts support this clonotype. V usage is TRBV7-2 and J usage is TRBJ2-3, with D perhaps being TRBD1 or TRBD2 (5 bases each). Deletions cut 5 bases from V and 8 bases from J, with 8 bases between. The CDR3 is made up of 11 amino acids. Germline V lookup: CDR1 SGHTA, CDR2 FQGNSA. The CDR3 spells CASSPGTTQYF. For the CDR3, the DNA is TGTGCCAGCAGCCCAGGGACTACGCAGTATTTT.

V is TRBV5-1 and J is TRBJ1-1; maybe TRBD1 (6 bases). V was clipped by 4 bases and J by 1 base, with 17 bases between them. CDR1 and CDR2 from the germline V gene are SGHRS and YFSETQ. CDR3 length: 16 residues. Here the CDR3 DNA reads TGCGCCAGCAGCCCTCTACAGGGAGGGAAGAACACTGAAGCTTTCTTT. Its protein product is CASSPLQGGKNTEAFF.

The V gene is TRBV7-2, the J gene TRBJ1-1; D might be TRBD1 (6 bases). Trimming pared 5 bases from V and 4 bases from J, leaving 14 bases between. In germline, CDR1 is SGHTA, CDR2 FQGNSA. CDR3 size: 14 residues. CDR3 protein: CASSGDMGVTEAFF. For the CDR3, the DNA is TGTGCCAGCAGCGGGGACATGGGCGTCACTGAAGCTTTCTTT.